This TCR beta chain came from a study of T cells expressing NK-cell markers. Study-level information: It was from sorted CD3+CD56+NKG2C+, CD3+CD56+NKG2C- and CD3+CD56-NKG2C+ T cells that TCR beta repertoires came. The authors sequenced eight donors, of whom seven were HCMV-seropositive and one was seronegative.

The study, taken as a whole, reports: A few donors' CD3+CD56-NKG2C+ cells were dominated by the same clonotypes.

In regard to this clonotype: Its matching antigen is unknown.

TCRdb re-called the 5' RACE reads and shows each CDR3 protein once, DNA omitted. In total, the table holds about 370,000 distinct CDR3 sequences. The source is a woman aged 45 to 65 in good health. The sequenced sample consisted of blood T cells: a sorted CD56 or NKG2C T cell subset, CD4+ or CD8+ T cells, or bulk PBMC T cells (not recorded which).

CDR3 region: CASSLRGNKIQYF. The chain has TRBV12-3 or TRBV12-4 and TRBJ2-4; the D gene TCRdb calls, TRBD1, cannot be checked with no DNA. The CDR3 totals 13 residues.